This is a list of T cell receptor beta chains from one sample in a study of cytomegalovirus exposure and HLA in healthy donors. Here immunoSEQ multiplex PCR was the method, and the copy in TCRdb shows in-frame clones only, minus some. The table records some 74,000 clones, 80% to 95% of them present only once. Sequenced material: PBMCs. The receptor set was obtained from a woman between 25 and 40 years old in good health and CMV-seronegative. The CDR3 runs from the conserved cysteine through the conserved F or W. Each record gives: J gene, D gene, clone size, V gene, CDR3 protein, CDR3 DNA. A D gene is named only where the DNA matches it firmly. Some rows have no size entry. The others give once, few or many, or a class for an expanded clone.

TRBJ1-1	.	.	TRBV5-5	CASSLQTPQANTEAFF	TGTGCCAGCAGCTTACAAACCCCGCAGGCGAACACTGAAGCTTTCTTT
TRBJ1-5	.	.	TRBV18	CASSQGLNQPQHF	TGTGCCAGCTCACAGGGACTCAATCAGCCCCAGCATTTT
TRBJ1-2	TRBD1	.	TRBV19	CASRRTRGEGGYTF	TGTGCCAGTAGGCGAACCAGGGGGGAAGGTGGCTACACCTTC
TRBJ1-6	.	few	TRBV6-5	CASREGTANSPLHF	TGTGCCAGCAGGGAAGGGACTGCTAATTCACCCCTCCACTTT
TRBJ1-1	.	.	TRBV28	CASIRTANTEAFF	TGTGCCAGCATTCGGACAGCGAACACTGAAGCTTTCTTT
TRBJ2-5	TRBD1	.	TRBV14	CASSQGDRVETQYF	TGTGCCAGCAGCCAAGGAGACAGGGTTGAGACCCAGTACTTC
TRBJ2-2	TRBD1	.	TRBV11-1	CASRSDRGWTGELFF	TGTGCCAGCAGATCGGACAGGGGATGGACCGGGGAGCTGTTTTTT
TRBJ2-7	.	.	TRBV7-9	CASSSEGLISYEQYF	TGTGCCAGCAGCTCAGAGGGACTTATCTCCTACGAGCAGTACTTC
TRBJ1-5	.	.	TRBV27	CASYKPQQGSSNQPQHF	TGTGCCAGCTATAAGCCGCAACAGGGAAGTAGCAATCAGCCCCAGCATTTT
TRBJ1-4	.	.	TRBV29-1	CSGGHREKLFF	TGCAGCGGGGGACATCGGGAAAAACTGTTTTTT
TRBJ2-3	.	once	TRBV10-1	CASSAGSHSTDTQYF	TGCGCCAGCAGTGCGGGGTCACACTCCACAGATACGCAGTATTTT
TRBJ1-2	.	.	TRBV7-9	CASSLTANYGYTF	TGTGCCAGCAGCTTGACAGCCAACTATGGCTACACCTTC
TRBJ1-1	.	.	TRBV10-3	CATTQTGLTEAFF	TGTGCCACAACTCAGACGGGTCTTACTGAAGCTTTCTTT
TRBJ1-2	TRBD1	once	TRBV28	CASSFGDRDIGYTF	TGTGCCAGCAGTTTCGGGGACAGGGATATTGGCTACACCTTC
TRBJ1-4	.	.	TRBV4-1	CASSQQYNEKLFF	TGCGCCAGCAGCCAGCAGTATAATGAAAAACTGTTTTTT
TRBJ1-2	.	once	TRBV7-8	CASSSFLQGNYGYTF	TGTGCCAGCAGCTCTTTCCTTCAGGGGAACTATGGCTACACCTTC
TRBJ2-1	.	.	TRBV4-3	CASSQETGNEQFF	TGCGCCAGCAGCCAAGAAACGGGAAATGAGCAGTTCTTC
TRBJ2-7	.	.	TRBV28	CASNPIRPGGPGEQYF	TGTGCCAGCAACCCAATACGACCAGGGGGGCCGGGAGAGCAGTACTTC
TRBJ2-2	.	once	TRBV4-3	CASSQALWRELFF	TGCGCCAGCAGCCAGGCCCTTTGGCGGGAGCTGTTTTTT
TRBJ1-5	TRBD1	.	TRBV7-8	CASSATGGWQPQHF	TGTGCCAGCAGCGCTACAGGGGGCTGGCAGCCCCAGCATTTT
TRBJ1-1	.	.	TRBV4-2	CVSSPREGVNTEAFF	TGTGTCAGCAGCCCCAGGGAGGGGGTGAACACTGAAGCTTTCTTT
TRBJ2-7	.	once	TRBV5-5	CASSSGGTYEQYF	TGTGCCAGCAGCTCGGGCGGGACCTACGAGCAGTACTTC
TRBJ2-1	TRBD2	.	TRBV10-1	CASSETSGRSEQFF	TGCGCCAGCAGTGAGACTAGCGGGAGGTCTGAGCAGTTCTTC
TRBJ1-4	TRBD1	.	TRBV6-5	CASSYSRGQVEKLFF	TGTGCCAGCAGTTACTCGAGGGGGCAGGTTGAAAAACTGTTTTTT
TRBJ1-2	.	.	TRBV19	CASTTQPNYGYTF	TGTGCCAGTACCACACAGCCCAACTATGGCTACACCTTC
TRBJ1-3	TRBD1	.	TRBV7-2	CASSLEVFRTGPGNTIYF	TGTGCCAGCAGCTTAGAAGTGTTTAGGACAGGCCCTGGAAACACCATATATTTT
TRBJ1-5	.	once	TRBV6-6	CASSYEQGVQPQHF	TGTGCCAGCAGTTACGAACAAGGGGTTCAGCCCCAGCATTTT
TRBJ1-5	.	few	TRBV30	CAWSRREGQPQHF	TGTGCCTGGAGTAGGCGGGAGGGTCAGCCCCAGCATTTT
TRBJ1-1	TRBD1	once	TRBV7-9	CASSSGQGVSEAFF	TGTGCCAGCAGCTCCGGACAGGGAGTCTCTGAAGCTTTCTTT
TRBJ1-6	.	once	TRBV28	CASNLRASSYNSPLHF	TGTGCCAGCAATTTGCGGGCGAGCTCCTATAATTCACCCCTCCACTTT
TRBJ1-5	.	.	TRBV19	CASSILGAGQPQHF	TGTGCCAGTAGTATTCTGGGGGCGGGTCAGCCCCAGCATTTT
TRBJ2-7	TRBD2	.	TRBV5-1	CASSLLGGTSYEQYF	TGCGCCAGCAGCTTGTTGGGAGGGACTTCCTACGAGCAGTACTTC
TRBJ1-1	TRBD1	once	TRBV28	CASSLSAQGAIAEAFF	TGTGCCAGCAGTTTATCGGCACAGGGGGCTATCGCTGAAGCTTTCTTT
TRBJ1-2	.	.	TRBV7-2	CASSLGHREFASGYTF	TGTGCCAGCAGCTTAGGACACAGGGAATTTGCGTCTGGCTACACCTTC
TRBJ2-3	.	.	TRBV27	CASSSDFSTAHTQYF	TGTGCCAGCAGTTCTGACTTTTCGACAGCCCATACGCAGTATTTT
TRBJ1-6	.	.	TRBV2	CASMRDFGYNSPLHF	TGTGCCAGCATGCGGGACTTTGGTTATAATTCACCCCTCCACTTT
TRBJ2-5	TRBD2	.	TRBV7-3	CASSWTSGGAETQYF	TGTGCCAGCAGTTGGACTAGCGGGGGGGCCGAGACCCAGTACTTC
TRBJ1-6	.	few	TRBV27	CASSLRYPNNSPLHF	TGTGCCAGCAGTTTACGCTACCCCAATAATTCACCCCTCCACTTT
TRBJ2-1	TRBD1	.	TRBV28	CASSFPGTGVYNEQFF	TGTGCCAGCAGTTTCCCTGGGACAGGGGTCTACAATGAGCAGTTCTTC
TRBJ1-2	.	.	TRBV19	CASSPGGQLSYGYTF	TGTGCCAGTAGTCCCGGCGGACAGTTAAGCTATGGCTACACCTTC
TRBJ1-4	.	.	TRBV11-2	CASSLTQVATNEKLFF	TGTGCCAGCAGCTTAACACAGGTTGCAACTAATGAAAAACTGTTTTTT
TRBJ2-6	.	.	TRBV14	CASSQVSGSGANVLTF	TGTGCCAGCAGCCAAGTATCAGGCTCTGGGGCCAACGTCCTGACTTTC
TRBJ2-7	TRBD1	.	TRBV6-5	CASSYSTGGTYEQYF	TGTGCCAGCAGTTACTCAACAGGGGGTACCTACGAGCAGTACTTC
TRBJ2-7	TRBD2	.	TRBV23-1	CASSQFPRGGPTYEQYF	TGCGCCAGCAGTCAATTCCCCCGCGGGGGGCCCACCTACGAGCAGTACTTC
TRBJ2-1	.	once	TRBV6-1	CASRLLGSEQFF	TGTGCCAGCAGGCTCCTCGGGAGTGAGCAGTTCTTC
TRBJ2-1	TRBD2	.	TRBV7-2	CASSSMTSGGAHEQFF	TGTGCCAGCAGCTCCATGACTAGCGGGGGGGCCCATGAGCAGTTCTTC
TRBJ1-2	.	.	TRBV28	CASRSGGSYGYTF	TGTGCCAGCAGATCCGGTGGGAGCTATGGCTACACCTTC
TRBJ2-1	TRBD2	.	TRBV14	CASSQDLFGTSLSVEQFF	TGTGCCAGCAGCCAAGATCTATTTGGGACTAGTCTCTCGGTGGAGCAGTTCTTC
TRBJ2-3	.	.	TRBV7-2	CASTGQEAQYF	TGTGCCAGCACTGGGCAAGAAGCGCAGTATTTT
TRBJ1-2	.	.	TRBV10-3	CAISDRPTGEYGYTF	TGTGCCATCAGTGATAGACCGACAGGCGAGTACGGCTACACCTTC
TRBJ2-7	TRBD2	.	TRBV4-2	CASSQVLSGGWFF	TGTGCCAGCAGCCAAGTTCTTAGCGGGGGGTGGTTCTTC
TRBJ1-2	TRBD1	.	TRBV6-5	CASSYSRDRGIGYTF	TGTGCCAGCAGTTACTCGAGGGACAGGGGAATTGGCTACACCTTC
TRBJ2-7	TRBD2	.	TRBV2	CASTGLAGGPRGEQYF	TGTGCCAGCACCGGACTAGCGGGAGGGCCCCGCGGCGAGCAGTACTTC
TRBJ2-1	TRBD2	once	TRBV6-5	CASSYGGRQFF	TGTGCCAGCAGTTACGGCGGGAGGCAGTTCTTC
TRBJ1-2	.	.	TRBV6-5	CASSSGGGYTF	TGTGCCAGCAGCTCCGGGGGAGGCTACACCTTC
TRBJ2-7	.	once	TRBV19	CASSIQVGPYEQYF	TGTGCCAGTAGTATTCAGGTGGGTCCCTACGAGCAGTACTTC
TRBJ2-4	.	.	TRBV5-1	CASSLGGFEGIAKNIQYF	TGCGCCAGCAGCTTGGGCGGGTTTGAGGGTATAGCCAAAAACATTCAGTACTTC
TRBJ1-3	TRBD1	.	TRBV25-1	CASGTDSSGNTIYF	TGTGCCAGCGGGACAGATTCCTCTGGAAACACCATATATTTT
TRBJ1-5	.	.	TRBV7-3	CASSLDGGYQPQHF	TGTGCCAGCAGCTTAGACGGGGGGTATCAGCCCCAGCATTTT